This T cell receptor (beta chain) was identified during a study of T cell responses to AZD1222 COVID-19 vaccine. This table comes from immunoSEQ multiplex PCR, and its TCRdb copy is limited to in-frame clones, with some not included. The data show roughly 100,000 clones, roughly 92% seen once. Researchers grouped second doses given at about 4 or about 12 weeks into one pool. This sequence was found in an adult who received the AZD1222 COVID-19 vaccine. The sequences come from peripheral blood, collected 28 days after the second AZD1222 dose.

For the CDR3, the DNA is TGTGCCAGCAGCTTAGCAGGGGGCTTGTACTTC. This gives the protein CASSLAGGLYF. The gene calls are TRBV7-6 and TRBJ2-4; 7 positions match TRBD1. The J segment lost 15 bases and the V segment lost 0 bases, leaving 2 bases of the junction unmatched. Germline CDR1 SGHVS, CDR2 FNYEAQ. The CDR3 covers 11 residues.